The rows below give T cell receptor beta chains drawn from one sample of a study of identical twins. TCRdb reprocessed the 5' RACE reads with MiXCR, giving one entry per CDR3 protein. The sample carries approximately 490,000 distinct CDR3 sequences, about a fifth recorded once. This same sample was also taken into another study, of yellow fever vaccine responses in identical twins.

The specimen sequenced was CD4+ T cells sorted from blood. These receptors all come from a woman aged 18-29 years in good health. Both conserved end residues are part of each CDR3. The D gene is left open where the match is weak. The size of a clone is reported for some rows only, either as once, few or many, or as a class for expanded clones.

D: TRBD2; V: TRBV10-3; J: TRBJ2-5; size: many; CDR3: CAISDTYGTSGNQETQYF; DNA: TGTGCCATCAGTGACACCTACGGGACTAGCGGTAACCAAGAGACCCAGTACTTC
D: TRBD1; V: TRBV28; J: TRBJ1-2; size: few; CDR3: CASSLFRTGGIDYGYTF; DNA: TGTGCCAGCAGTTTATTCCGGACAGGGGGGATAGACTATGGCTACACCTTC
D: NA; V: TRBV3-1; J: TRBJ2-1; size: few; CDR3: CASSQDRRRKTNNEQFF; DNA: TGTGCCAGCAGCCAAGATCGCCGCAGAAAAACGAACAATGAGCAGTTCTTC
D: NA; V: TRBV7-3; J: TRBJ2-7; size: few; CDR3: CASSFDRAAERYF; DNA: TGTGCCAGCAGTTTCGACCGGGCCGCCGAGCGGTACTTC
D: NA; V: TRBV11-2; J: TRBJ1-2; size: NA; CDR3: CASSPRWGEGYGYTF; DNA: TGTGCCAGCAGCCCACGGTGGGGGGAGGGCTATGGCTACACCTTC
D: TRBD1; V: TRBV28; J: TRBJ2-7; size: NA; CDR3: CASTWGQGVYEQYF; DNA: TGTGCCAGCACCTGGGGACAGGGGGTGTACGAGCAGTACTTC
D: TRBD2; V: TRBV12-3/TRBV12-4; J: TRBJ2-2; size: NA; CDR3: CASRPQVAGVGSTGELFF; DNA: TGTGCCAGCAGACCCCAAGTAGCGGGAGTCGGGTCCACCGGGGAGCTGTTTTTT
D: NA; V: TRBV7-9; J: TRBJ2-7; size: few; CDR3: CASSFDSHEQYF; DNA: TGTGCCAGCAGCTTCGATTCCCACGAGCAGTACTTC
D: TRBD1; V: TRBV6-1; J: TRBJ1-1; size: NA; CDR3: CASRGQRLMNTEAFF; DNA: TGTGCCAGCAGGGGACAGCGTTTGATGAACACTGAAGCTTTCTTT
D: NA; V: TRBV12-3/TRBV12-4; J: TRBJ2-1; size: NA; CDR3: CASSTSGSGYNEQFF; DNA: TGTGCCAGCAGCACATCAGGGTCCGGCTACAATGAGCAGTTCTTC
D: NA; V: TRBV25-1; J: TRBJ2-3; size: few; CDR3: CASSETASTDTQYF; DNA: TGTGCCAGCAGTGAGACAGCAAGCACAGATACGCAGTATTTT
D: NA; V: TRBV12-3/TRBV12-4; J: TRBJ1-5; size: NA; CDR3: CASSRQPDSNQPQHF; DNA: TGTGCCAGCAGCCGACAGCCGGATAGCAATCAGCCCCAGCATTTT
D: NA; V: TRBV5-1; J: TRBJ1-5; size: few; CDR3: CASSLTGLRGNQPQHF; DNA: TGCGCCAGCAGCTTGACGGGTCTTCGAGGCAATCAGCCCCAGCATTTT
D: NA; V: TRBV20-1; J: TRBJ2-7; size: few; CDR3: CSARTPTYEQYF; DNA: TGCAGTGCTAGGACGCCTACCTACGAGCAGTACTTC
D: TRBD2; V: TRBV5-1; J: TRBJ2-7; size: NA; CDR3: CASSGGTSGRHEQYF; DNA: TGCGCCAGCAGCGGCGGGACTAGCGGGAGACACGAGCAGTACTTC
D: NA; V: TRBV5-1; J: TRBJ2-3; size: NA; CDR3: CASSFKDTQYF; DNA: TGCGCCAGCAGCTTTAAGGATACGCAGTATTTT
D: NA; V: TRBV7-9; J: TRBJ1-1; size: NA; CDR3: CASSPVGEAFF; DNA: TGTGCCAGCAGCCCTGTCGGGGAAGCTTTCTTT
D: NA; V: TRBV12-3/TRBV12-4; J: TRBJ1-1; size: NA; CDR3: CASFGRGRVVNTEAFF; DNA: TGTGCCAGCTTCGGGCGGGGGCGGGTTGTGAACACTGAAGCTTTCTTT
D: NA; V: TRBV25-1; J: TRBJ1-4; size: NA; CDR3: CASSRGSPGEKLFF; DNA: TGTGCCAGCAGTAGAGGGTCCCCGGGTGAAAAACTGTTTTTT
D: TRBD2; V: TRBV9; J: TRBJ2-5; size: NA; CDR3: CASTKGLAGRGTQYF; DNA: TGTGCCAGCACCAAAGGACTAGCGGGTAGAGGGACCCAGTACTTC